The following is a T cell receptor beta chain sequence with its context. At least ten counts were recorded for this clonotype. Its antigen is not yet known. Base qualities are missing; no much larger clone stands one base away. Donors were around 37 systemically healthy Caucasian individuals from Russia aged 6 to 90 years. Roughly 9 milliliters of peripheral blood were drawn from each donor into EDTA-treated Vacutainer tubes. Ficoll-Paque density-gradient centrifugation was used to isolate PBMCs, with at least 6.5 million per sample. Total RNA was extracted from PBMCs with Trizol reagent, with at least 5.5 micrograms obtained per sample. For every donor, an aliquot of PBMCs went through flow cytometry to measure the percentages of naive CD45RAhigh/CD27high T cells. The CDR3 starts with the cysteine, ends with the phenylalanine, and has 15 residues. Only CDR3 DNA remains: 45 bases, in frame from the first base. V is clipped by 6 bases and J by 0 bases, and the sequence between their germline boundaries is 13 bases long.

This sample was taken from a study of blood T cells in healthy people across ages (dated by TCRdb to the mid-2010s). With respect to the entire study: In model experiments, template switching captured roughly one uniquely barcoded TCR beta cDNA molecule for every two T cells. To track age-related changes in TCR beta repertoire diversity, the study relied on deep sequencing normalized with unique cDNA molecular identifiers. The donors were split into four age groups: young (average around 17 years), middle-aged (nearly 40), aged (more than 60) and long-lived (82). To avoid experimental bias, donors of different ages were randomly spread across the sequencing lanes. Two additional independent replicas of 1 million unique cDNA reads from the same blood draw were analyzed for two donors (one aged 18 to 30 and one aged 80 or older).

The research as a whole found: Observed TCR beta diversity correlated strongly with the percentage of naive T cells measured by flow cytometry. Compared with the aged group, the long-lived group had more naive CD4+ T cells, fewer expanded clones and increased TCR diversity, a pattern suggesting age selection. Estimates of total diversity based on one million sequenced T cells were regarded as lower bounds and as underestimates. The CMV infection status of donors was not known, potentially confounding age-related changes in expanded clonotypes. As age increased, observed TCR beta diversity per million T cells dropped in a roughly linear way, and a significant reduction was already evident by age about 40. Conclusive comparison of naive and antigen-experienced compartments was prevented by the profiling of bulk unsorted PBMCs.

Receptor amplification or capture employed 5' RACE. The instrument was an Illumina HiSeq 2500. A second PCR of 7 to 11 cycles was performed with a sample-barcoded 5' primer and a J-beta primer mix. A unique molecular identifier was introduced onto each TCR beta cDNA molecule by a template-switch 5' adaptor carrying 12 random nucleotides. At least 2.5 million CDR3-containing paired-end reads were obtained from each sample. First-strand cDNA was synthesized from all RNA with the Mint cDNA synthesis kit, primed by a TRBC-specific oligonucleotide. Following uracil-DNA glycosylase treatment, all cDNA underwent a first 18-cycle PCR with the universal primers M1SS and BC2_uni_R. For the original study's pipeline: Each sample was normalized by randomly selecting 1 million high-quality reads, each carrying a distinct molecular identifier. Instead of being binned into consensus sequences, reads with shared molecular identifiers were discarded. CDR3 identification, clonotype clustering and error correction used MiTCR with a Q25 quality threshold and the strictest error-elimination algorithm. A nonparametric unseen species model with Euler transformation was used to estimate lower-bound total TCR beta diversity. TCRdb passed the public sequencing reads through fastp at Q25 and MiXCR, retaining productive beta sequences. A single entry per CDR3 protein holds the most common genes and DNA from its merged rows. V and J calls and clone size were set by TCRdb, not the authors. Present in this sample are 600,000 or so distinct CDR3 sequences, less than 35% of which were seen just once. The ten most abundant clones make up around 16% of the sample.

The TCR was taken from an elderly woman in good health. Recombination linked TRBV12-3 or TRBV12-4 to TRBJ2-3; no D segment can be confidently identified. Sequencing was performed on blood. CDR3 region: CASSLDLTSTDTQYF. The bases are TGTGCCAGCAGCCTGGACCTTACTAGCACAGATACGCAGTATTTT.